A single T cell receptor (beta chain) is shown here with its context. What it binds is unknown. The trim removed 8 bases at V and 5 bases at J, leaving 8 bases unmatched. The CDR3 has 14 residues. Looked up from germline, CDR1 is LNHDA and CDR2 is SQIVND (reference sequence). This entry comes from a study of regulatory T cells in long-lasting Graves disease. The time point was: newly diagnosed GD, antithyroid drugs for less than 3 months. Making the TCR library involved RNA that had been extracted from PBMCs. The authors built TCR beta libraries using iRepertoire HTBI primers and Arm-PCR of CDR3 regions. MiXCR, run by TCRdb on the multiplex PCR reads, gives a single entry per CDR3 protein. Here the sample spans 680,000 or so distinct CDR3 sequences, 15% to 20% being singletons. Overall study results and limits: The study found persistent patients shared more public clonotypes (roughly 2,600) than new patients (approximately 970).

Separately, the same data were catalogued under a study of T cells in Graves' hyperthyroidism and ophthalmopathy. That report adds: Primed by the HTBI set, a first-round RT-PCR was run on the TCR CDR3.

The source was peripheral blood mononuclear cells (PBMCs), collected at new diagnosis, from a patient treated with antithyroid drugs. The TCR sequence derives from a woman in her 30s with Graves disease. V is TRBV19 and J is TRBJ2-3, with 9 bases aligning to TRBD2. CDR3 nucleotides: TGTGCCAGTTGGGGCGGGAGGGCCGGAGATACGCAGTATTTT. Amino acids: CASWGGRAGDTQYF. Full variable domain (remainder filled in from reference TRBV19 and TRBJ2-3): DGGITQSPKYLFRKEGQNVTLSCEQNLNHDAMYWYRQDPGQGLRLIYYSQIVNDFQKGDIAEGYSVSREKKESFPLTVTSAQKNPTAFYLCASWGGRAGDTQYFGPGTRLTVL.